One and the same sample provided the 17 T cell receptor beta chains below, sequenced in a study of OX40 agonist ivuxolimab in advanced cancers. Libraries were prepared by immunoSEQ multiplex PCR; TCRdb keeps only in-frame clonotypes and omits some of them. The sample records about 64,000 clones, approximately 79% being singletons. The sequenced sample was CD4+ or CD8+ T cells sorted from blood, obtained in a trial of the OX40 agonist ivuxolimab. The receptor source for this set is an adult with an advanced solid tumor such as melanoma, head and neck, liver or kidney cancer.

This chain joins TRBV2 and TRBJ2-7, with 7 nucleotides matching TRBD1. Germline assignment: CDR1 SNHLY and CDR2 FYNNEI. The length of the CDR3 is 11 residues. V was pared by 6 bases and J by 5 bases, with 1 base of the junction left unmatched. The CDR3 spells CASSDRDEQYF. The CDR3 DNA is TGTGCCAGCAGCGACAGGGACGAGCAGTACTTC.

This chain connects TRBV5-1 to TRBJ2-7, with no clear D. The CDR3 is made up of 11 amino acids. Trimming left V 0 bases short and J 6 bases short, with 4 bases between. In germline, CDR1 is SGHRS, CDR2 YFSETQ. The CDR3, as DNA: TGCGCCAGCAGCTTGGAATCCGAGCAGTACTTC. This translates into CASSLESEQYF.

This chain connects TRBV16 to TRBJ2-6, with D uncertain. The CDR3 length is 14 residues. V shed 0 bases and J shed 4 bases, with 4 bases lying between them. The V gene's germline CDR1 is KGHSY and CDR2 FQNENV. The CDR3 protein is CASSQSIGANVLTF. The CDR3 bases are TGTGCCAGCAGCCAATCTATCGGGGCCAACGTCCTGACTTTC.

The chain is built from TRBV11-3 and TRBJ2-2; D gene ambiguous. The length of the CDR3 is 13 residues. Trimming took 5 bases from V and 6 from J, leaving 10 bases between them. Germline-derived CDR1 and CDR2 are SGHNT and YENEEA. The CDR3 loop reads CASSLTSSGELFF. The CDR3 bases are TGTGCCAGCAGCCTAACCTCCTCCGGGGAGCTGTTTTTT.

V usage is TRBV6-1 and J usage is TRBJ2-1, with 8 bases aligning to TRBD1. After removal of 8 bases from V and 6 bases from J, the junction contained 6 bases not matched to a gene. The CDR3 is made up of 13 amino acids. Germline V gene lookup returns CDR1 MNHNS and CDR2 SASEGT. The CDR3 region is CASLGQGGNEQFF. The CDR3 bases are TGTGCCAGCCTCGGACAGGGCGGCAATGAGCAGTTCTTC.

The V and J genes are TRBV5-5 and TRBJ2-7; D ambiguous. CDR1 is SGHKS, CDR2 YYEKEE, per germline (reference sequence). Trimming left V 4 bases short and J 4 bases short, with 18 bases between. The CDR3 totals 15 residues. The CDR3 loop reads CASSPQVIVSYEQYF. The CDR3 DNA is TGTGCCAGCAGCCCTCAGGTAATAGTTAGTTACGAGCAGTACTTC.

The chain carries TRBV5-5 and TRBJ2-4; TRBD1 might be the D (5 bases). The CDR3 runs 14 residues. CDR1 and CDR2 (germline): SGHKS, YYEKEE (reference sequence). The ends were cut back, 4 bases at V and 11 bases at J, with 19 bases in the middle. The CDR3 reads CASSRFKPGSFQYF. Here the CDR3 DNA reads TGTGCCAGCAGCCGTTTCAAACCAGGGTCTTTTCAGTACTTC. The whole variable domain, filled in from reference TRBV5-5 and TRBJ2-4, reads DAGVTQSPTHLIKTRGQQVTLRCSPISGHKSVSWYQQVLGQGPQFIFQYYEKEERGRGNFPDRFSARQFPNYSSELNVNALLLGDSALYLCASSRFKPGSFQYFGAGTRLSVL.

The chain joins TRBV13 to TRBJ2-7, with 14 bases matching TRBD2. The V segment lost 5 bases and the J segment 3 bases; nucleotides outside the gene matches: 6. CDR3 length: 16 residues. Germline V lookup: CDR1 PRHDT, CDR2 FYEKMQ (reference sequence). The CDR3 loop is CASSNRLAGGLYEQYF. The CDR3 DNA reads TGTGCCAGCAGCAACCGACTAGCGGGGGGGCTCTACGAGCAGTACTTC.

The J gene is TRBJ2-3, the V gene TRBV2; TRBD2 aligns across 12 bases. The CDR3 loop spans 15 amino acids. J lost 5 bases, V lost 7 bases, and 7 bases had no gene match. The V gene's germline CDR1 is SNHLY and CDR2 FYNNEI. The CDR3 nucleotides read TGTGCCAGCACCCCTAGCGGGGGGGCTGGAGATACGCAGTATTTT. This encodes CASTPSGGAGDTQYF.

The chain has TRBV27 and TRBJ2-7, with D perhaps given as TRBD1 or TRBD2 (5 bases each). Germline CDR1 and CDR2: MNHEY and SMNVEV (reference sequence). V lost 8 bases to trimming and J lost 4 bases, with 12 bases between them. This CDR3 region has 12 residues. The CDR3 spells CASLGTGYEQYF. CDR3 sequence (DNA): TGTGCCAGCCTGGGGACGGGATACGAGCAGTACTTC.

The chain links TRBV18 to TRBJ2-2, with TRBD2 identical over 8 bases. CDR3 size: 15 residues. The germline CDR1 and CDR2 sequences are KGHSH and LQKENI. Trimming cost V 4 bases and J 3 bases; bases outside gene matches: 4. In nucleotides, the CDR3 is TGTGCCAGCTCACGACTAGCGTCAGACACCGGGGAGCTGTTTTTT. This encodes CASSRLASDTGELFF.

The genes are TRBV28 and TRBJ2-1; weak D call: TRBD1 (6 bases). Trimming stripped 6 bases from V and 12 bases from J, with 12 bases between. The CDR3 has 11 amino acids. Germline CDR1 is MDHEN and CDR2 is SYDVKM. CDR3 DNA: TGTGCCAGCAGGGACAGATCAGGGCAGTTCTTC. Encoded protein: CASRDRSGQFF.

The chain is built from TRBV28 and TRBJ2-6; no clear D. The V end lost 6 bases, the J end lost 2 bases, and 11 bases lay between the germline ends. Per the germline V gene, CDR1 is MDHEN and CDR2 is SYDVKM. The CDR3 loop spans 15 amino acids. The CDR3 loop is CASRVRVAGANVLTF. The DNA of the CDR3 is TGTGCCAGCAGGGTTCGGGTTGCTGGGGCCAACGTCCTGACTTTC.

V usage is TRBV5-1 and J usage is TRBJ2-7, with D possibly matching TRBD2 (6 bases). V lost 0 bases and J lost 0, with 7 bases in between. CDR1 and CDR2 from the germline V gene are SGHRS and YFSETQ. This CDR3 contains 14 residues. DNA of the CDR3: TGCGCCAGCAGCTTGGGGGGAGGCTCCTACGAGCAGTACTTC. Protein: CASSLGGGSYEQYF.

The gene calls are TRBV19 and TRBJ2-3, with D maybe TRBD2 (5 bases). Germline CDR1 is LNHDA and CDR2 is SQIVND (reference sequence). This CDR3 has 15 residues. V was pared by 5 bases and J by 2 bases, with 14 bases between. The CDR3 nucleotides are TGTGCCAGTAGTTGGGCGGGCCCTTACACAGATACGCAGTATTTT. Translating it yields CASSWAGPYTDTQYF.

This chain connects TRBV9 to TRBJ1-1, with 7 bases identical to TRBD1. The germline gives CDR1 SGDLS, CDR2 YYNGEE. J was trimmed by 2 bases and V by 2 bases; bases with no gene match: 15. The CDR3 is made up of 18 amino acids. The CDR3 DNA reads TGTGCCAGCAGCGTCCTCCTACCGGGACAGAATTTTAACACTGAAGCTTTCTTT. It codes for CASSVLLPGQNFNTEAFF.

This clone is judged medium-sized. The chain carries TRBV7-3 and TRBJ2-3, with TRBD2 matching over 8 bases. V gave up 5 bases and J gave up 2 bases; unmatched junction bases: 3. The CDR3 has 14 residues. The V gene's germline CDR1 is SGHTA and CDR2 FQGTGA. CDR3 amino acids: CASSISGITDTQYF. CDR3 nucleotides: TGTGCCAGCAGCATTAGCGGGATCACAGATACGCAGTATTTT.